This T cell receptor (beta chain) was obtained from a study of T-cell memory formation after mild COVID-19. Overall study: Clusters were largely donor specific.

Study results and limitations: Shrinking CD4+ clones were chiefly CM and EM; CD8+ ones were chiefly EMRA. There was a balanced CD4/CD8 profile in clones contracting day 15 to 85, and later expanders leaned CD4+.

Trimming left V 6 bases short and J 0 bases short, with 15 bases between. CDR3 length: 15 amino acids. CDR1 is MNHEY, CDR2 SVGEGT, per germline. Sample barcodes and UMIs were carried by the TCR alpha and TCR beta cDNA libraries that 5'RACE generated with constant-segment primers. One entry per CDR3 protein, called by TCRdb with MiXCR from the 5' RACE reads. The table includes about 110,000 distinct CDR3 sequences, 15% to 20% detected once. This clonotype appeared a few times. Its target is not known. Sequenced input: PBMCs or a T cell subset sorted from them (not recorded which). The V call is TRBV6-2 or TRBV6-3, the J call TRBJ2-7; D may be TRBD1 (5 bases). The clonotype originates from a man aged 18 to 29 who had mild COVID-19 (a few samples of this study predate the infection). Cell type and time point are not known. CDR3 DNA sequence: TGTGCCAGCAGGGCTCCGCGACAGAGCTCCTACGAGCAGTACTTC. This translates into CASRAPRQSSYEQYF.